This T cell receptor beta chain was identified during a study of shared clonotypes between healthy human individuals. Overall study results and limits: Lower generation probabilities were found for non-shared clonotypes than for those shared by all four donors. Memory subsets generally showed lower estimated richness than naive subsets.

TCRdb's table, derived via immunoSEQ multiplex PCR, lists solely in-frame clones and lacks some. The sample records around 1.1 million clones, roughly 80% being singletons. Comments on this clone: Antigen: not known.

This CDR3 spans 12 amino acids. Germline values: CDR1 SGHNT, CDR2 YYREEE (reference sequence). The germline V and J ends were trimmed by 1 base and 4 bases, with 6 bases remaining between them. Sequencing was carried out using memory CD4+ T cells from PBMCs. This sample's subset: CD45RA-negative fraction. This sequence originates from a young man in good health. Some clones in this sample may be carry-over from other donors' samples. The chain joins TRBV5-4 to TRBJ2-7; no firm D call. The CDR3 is CASSLNGYEQYF. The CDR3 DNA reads TGTGCCAGCAGCTTGAACGGATACGAGCAGTACTTC.